What follows describes a single T cell receptor beta chain. Which antigen it targets is not known. One base away there is no much larger clone; base qualities are not given. TCR CDR3 regions were amplified from genomic DNA by multiplex PCR using the deep immunoSEQ assay. For each cell subset, the extracted genomic DNA was distributed evenly across all wells of several immunoSEQ 96-well plates, and each plate served as one replicate. For sorted subsets, each replicate PCR was loaded with approximately 200 ng genomic DNA, equivalent to about 33,000 T cell genomes. Purified libraries were quantified with a Qubit 3.0 fluorometer, sized on a Bioanalyzer 2100, and re-quantified with the KAPA Library Quantification kit. Each immunoSEQ 96-well plate was sequenced on its own single-read 150-cycle Illumina NextSeq 550 flow cell. The authors' pipeline ran thus. The immunoSEQ output contained only junctional sequences without quality scores, so filtering could not match that applied to full-length reads. To assign V/J genes and CDR3, sequences were annotated against IMGT germline references using PyIR, a Python wrapper for IgBLAST v1.9. Reads were removed for weak V/J assignments (E-value above 1e-6), missing CDR3, stop codons, out-of-frame junctions, or ambiguous translated residues. V3J clonotypes were defined as sequences sharing the same inferred V gene, J gene, and CDR3 amino acid sequence. Percentage overlap between repertoires was computed as shared unique clonotypes divided by the size of the smaller repertoire. Three approaches were used to assess repertoire richness: RTK rarefaction, the Chao1 estimator, and Recon v2.1 estimates of unobserved clonotypes. Generation probabilities for all TCRbeta clonotypes obtained by the gDNA method from several donors were computed using OLGA. As stored in TCRdb, this immuneACCESS dataset retains in-frame rearrangements with V and J assigned. A fraction of the clones does not appear; measured against another copy, unresolved V genes explain less than half of the discrepancy, and the remainder lacks a known reason. V and J calls and clone size follow that table, whereas D and trimming were derived from the DNA. The sample profile shows around 650,000 clones; around 96% of them were found once. In total, the top ten clones hold approximately 0.1% of the sample.

The data are from a study of shared clonotypes between healthy human individuals (dated by TCRdb to about 2020). Regarding the research as a whole: A few men and two women, aged 18 to 49 years, made up the cohort. To estimate repertoire size and how much clonotypes are shared between individuals, the study performed deep sequencing of blood TCR repertoires from five healthy adults. To increase sequencing depth and limit assay-specific biases, different laboratories used diverse techniques to prepare libraries and sequence TCR repertoires. For each donor, three plates each were used for CD4 naive and CD4 memory, two plates were used for CD8 naive, and one plate was used for CD8 memory. Per donor, leukapheresis produced somewhere between about 0.85 and 8.9 billion PBMCs. Findings and caveats that apply to the study as a whole: Pairwise subsampling indicated that sequencing depth was expected to affect the degree of clonotype sharing among donors. Rarefaction of sorted-subset datasets indicated incomplete sequencing despite the large sequencing depth. Sharing across a few donors was observed for around 5% of naive CD4, under 4% of naive CD8, over 2% of memory CD4, and roughly 0.4% of memory CD8 clonotypes. Estimated clonotype richness was generally larger for naive than for memory subsets. Clonotypes shared by all four sorted-subset donors showed higher generation probabilities than non-shared clonotypes. Sampling was limited to blood, and TCR repertoires in tissue likely differ from TCR repertoires in blood. Because the study included a small number of donors, the genetic and exposure-history diversity represented was limited.

CD8 naive samples were obtained by positive selection for CCR7 among CD45RO-negative cells, yielding a CD45RA+CCR7+ population from which TemRA cells were excluded. The donors were healthy, HIV-negative adults with no recently reported acute infections or vaccinations. All donors were Caucasian adults living in Nashville, Tennessee, USA. Blood was collected by leukapheresis, and PBMCs were isolated by Ficoll-Histopaque density gradient centrifugation and then cryopreserved in liquid nitrogen vapor phase. Analytical flow cytometry was used to check the purity and quantity of each magnetically sorted T cell population. Genomic DNA was isolated from every sorted fraction and measured by UV absorbance on a Nanodrop 2000c. The CDR3 runs 15 amino acids, cysteine and phenylalanine included. Kept here is only the CDR3 DNA, which spans 45 bases and is read in frame from base 1. According to the germline V gene, CDR1 reads MDHEN and CDR2 reads SYDVKM. For this chain, trimming is 6 bases at the V end and 5 bases at the J end, and the number of junction bases without a gene match is 6.

This TCR was recovered from a woman aged 25-40 years in good health. Sequencing input: naive CD8+ T cells sorted from blood. Per the publication, the cell subset or site label means: CD45RA+CCR7+. The V gene is TRBV28 and the J gene is TRBJ2-1; TRBD2 lines up with 11 middle nucleotides. The CDR3 protein sequence reads: CASRPLAGEDNEQFF. At the DNA level, the sequence is TGTGCCAGCAGACCACTAGCGGGAGAGGACAATGAGCAGTTCTTC.